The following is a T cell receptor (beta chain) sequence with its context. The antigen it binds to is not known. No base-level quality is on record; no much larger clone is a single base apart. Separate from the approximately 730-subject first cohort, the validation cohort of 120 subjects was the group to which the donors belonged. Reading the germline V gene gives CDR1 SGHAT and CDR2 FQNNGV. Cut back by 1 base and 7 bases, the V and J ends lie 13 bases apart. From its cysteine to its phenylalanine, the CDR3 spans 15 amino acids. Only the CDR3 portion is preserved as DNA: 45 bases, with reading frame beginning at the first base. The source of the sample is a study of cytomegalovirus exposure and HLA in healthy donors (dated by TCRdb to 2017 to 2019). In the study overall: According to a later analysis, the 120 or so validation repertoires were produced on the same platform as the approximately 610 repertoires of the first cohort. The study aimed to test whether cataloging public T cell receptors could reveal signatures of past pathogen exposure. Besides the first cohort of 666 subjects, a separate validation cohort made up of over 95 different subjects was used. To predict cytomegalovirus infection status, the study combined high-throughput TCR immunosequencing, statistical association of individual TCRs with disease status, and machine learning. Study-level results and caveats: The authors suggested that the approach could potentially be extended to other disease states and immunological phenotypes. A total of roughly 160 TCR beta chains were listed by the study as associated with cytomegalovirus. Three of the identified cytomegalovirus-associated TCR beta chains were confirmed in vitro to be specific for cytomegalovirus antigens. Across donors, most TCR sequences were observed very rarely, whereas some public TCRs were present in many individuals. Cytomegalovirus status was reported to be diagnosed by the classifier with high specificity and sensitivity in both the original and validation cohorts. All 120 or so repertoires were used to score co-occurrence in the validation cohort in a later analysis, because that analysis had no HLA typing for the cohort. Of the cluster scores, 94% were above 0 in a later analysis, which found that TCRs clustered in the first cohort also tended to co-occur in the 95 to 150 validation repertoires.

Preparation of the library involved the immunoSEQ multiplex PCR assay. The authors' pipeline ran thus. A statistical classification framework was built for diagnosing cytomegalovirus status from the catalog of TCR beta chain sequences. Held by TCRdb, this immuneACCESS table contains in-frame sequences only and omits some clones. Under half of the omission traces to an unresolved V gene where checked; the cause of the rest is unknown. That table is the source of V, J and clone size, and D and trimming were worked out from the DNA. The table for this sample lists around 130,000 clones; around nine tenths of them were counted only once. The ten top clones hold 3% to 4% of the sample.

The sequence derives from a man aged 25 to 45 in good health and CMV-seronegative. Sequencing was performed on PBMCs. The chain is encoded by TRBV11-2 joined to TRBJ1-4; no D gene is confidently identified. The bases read TGTGCCAGCAGCTTAGCCTCGGTTCGTGGTGAAAAACTGTTTTTT. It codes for CASSLASVRGEKLFF.